This T cell receptor beta chain was identified during a study of cytomegalovirus exposure and HLA in healthy donors. Study-level information: Previous work identified 117 million unique TCR beta sequences from about 179 million T cells.

Primers: 60 Vbeta forward and 13 Jbeta reverse. Some clones are missing from TCRdb's copy, which holds only in-frame ones; the method was immunoSEQ multiplex PCR. Here the sample spans 180,000 or so clones, roughly 85% being singletons. Trimming pared 7 bases from V and 12 bases from J, leaving 19 bases between. CDR3 length: 12 residues. The germline V gene has CDR1 GTSNPN and CDR2 SVGIG (reference sequence). The chain couples TRBV30 to TRBJ2-1; weak D call: TRBD2 (6 bases). This clonotype was sampled from a male donor in good health and CMV-seronegative. The sequencing sample was made of PBMCs. CDR3: CASSQYSGLQFF. DNA for the CDR3: TGTGCCTCGAGCCAATACAGCGGGTTGCAGTTCTTC.